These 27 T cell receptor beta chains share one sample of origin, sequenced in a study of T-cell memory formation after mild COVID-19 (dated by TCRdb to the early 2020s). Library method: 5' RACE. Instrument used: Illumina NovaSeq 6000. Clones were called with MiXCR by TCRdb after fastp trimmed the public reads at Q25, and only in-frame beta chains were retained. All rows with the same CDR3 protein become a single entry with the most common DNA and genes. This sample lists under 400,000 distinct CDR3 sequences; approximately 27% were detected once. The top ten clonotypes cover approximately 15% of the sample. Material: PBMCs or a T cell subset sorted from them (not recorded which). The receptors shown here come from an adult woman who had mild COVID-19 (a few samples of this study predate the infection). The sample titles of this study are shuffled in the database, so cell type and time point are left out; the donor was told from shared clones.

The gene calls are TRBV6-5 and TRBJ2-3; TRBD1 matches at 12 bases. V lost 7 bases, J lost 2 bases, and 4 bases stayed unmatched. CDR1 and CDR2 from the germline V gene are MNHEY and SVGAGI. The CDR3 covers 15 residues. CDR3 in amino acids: CASTGTGGFTDTQYF. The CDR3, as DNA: TGTGCCAGCACCGGGACAGGGGGCTTCACAGATACGCAGTATTTT.

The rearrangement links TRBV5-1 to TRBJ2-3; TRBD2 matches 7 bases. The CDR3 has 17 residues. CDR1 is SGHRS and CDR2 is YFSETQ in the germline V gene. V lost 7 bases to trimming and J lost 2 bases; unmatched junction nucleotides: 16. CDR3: CASLREPGLAVTDTQYF. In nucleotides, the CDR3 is TGCGCCAGCCTTAGAGAACCTGGGCTAGCGGTCACAGATACGCAGTATTTT.

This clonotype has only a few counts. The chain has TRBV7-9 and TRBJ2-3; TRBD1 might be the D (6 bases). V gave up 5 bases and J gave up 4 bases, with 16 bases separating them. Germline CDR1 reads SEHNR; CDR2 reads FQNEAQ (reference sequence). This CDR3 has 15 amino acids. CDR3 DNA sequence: TGTGCCAGCAGCCGGGACACCCTTCGTGCAGATACGCAGTATTTT. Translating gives CASSRDTLRADTQYF. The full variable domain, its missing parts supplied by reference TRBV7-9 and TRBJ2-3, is DTGVSQNPRHKITKRGQNVTFRCDPISEHNRLYWYRQTLGQGPEFLTYFQNEAQLEKSRLLSDRFSAERPKGSFSTLEIQRTEQGDSAMYLCASSRDTLRADTQYFGPGTRLTVL.

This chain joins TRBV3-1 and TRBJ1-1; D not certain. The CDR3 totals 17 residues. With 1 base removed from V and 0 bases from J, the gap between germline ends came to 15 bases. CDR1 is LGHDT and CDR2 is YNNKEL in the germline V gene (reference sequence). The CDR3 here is CASSQALTAGLNTEAFF. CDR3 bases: TGTGCCAGCAGCCAAGCCCTAACGGCAGGATTGAACACTGAAGCTTTCTTT. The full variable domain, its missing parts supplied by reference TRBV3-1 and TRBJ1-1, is DTAVSQTPKYLVTQMGNDKSIKCEQNLGHDTMYWYKQDSKKFLKIMFSYNNKELIINETVPNRFSPKSPDKAHLNLHINSLELGDSAVYFCASSQALTAGLNTEAFFGQGTRLTVV.

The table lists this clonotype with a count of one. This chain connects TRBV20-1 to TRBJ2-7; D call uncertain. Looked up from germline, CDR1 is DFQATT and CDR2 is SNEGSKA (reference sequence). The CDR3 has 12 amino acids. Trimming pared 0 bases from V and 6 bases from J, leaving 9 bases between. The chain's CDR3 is CSARDLTSEQYF. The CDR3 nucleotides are TGCAGTGCTAGAGATCTGACTTCCGAGCAGTACTTC.

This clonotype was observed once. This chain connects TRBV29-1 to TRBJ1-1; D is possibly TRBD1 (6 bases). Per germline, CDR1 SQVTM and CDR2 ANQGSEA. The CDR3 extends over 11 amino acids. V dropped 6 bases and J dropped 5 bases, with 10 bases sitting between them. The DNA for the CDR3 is TGCAGCGTGAGTAGGGGGACTGAAGCTTTCTTT. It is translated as CSVSRGTEAFF.

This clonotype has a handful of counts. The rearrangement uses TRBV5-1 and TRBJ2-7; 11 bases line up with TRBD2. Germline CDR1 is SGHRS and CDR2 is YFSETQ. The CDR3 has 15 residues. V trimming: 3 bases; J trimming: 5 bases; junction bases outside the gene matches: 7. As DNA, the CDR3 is TGCGCCAGCAGCTGGTCTAGCGGGGGGATGAACGAGCAGTACTTC. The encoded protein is CASSWSSGGMNEQYF.

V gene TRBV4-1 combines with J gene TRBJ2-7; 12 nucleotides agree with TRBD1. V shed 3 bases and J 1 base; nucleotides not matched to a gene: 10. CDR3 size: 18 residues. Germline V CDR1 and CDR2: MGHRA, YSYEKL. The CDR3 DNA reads TGCGCCAGCAGCCATGGGGACAGGGGGCGAGGACCTTCCTACGAGCAGTACTTC. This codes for CASSHGDRGRGPSYEQYF.

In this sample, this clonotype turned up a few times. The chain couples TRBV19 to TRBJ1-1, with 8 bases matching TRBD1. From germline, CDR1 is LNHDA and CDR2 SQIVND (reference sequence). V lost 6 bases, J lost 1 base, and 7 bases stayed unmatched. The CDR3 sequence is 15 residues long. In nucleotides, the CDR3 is TGTGCCAGTAGCGCACAACAGGGGGAGAACACTGAAGCTTTCTTT. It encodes CASSAQQGENTEAFF.

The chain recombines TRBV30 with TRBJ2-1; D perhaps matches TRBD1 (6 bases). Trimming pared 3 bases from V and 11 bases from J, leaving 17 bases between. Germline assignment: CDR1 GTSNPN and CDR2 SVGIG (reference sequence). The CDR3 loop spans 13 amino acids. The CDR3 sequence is CAWSTGQGPQQFF. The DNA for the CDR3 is TGTGCCTGGAGCACAGGGCAGGGGCCTCAGCAGTTCTTC.

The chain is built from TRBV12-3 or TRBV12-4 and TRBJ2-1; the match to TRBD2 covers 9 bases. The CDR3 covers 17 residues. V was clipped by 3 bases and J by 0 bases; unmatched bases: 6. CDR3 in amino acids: CASSFLAGAGSYNEQFF. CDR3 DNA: TGTGCCAGCAGTTTCTTAGCGGGAGCTGGCTCCTACAATGAGCAGTTCTTC.

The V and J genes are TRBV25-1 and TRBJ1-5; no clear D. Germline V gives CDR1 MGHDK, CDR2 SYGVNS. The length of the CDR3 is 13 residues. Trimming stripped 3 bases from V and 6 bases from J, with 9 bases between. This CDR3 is CASSDSGPQPQHF. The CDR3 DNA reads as TGTGCCAGCAGTGATTCCGGCCCTCAGCCCCAGCATTTT. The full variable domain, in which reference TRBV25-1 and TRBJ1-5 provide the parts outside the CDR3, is EADIYQTPRYLVIGTGKKITLECSQTMGHDKMYWYQQDPGMELHLIHYSYGVNSTEKGDLSSESTVSRIRTEHFPLTLESARPSHTSQYLCASSDSGPQPQHFGDGTRLSIL.

CDR3 nucleotides: TGTGCCAGCAGCGTAACAAGCGGGGGCACAGATACGCAGTATTTT. Translating gives CASSVTSGGTDTQYF. This rearrangement joins TRBV9 to TRBJ2-3; 7 positions match TRBD2. The CDR3 has 15 residues. The germline CDR1 and CDR2 sequences are SGDLS and YYNGEE. V lost 1 base to trimming and J lost 1 base; unmatched junction nucleotides: 3.

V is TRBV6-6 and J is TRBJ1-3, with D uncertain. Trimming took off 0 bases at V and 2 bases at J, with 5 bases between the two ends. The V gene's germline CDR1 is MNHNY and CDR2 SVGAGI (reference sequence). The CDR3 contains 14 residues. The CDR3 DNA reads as TGTGCCAGCAGTTACTCCCCCGCTGGAAACACCATATATTTT. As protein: CASSYSPAGNTIYF.

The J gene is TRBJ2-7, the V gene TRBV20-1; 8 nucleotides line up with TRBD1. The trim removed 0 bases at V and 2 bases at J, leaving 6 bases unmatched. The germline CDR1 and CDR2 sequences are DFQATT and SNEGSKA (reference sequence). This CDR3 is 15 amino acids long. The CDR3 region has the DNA TGCAGTGCTAGAGAACGGGCAGGGGGCCCCTACGAGCAGTACTTC. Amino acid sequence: CSARERAGGPYEQYF.

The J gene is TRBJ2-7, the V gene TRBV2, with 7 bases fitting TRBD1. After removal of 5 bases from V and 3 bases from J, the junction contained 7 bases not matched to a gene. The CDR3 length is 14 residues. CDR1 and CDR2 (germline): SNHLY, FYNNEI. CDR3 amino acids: CASSTGTADYEQYF. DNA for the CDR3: TGTGCCAGCAGTACCGGGACAGCAGACTACGAGCAGTACTTC.

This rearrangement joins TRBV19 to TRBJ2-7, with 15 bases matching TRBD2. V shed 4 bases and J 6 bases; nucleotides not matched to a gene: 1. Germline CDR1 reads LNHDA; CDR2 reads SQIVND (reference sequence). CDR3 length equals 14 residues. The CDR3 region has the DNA TGTGCCAGTAGTACGGGACTAGCGGGAGGCGAGCAGTACTTC. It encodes CASSTGLAGGEQYF.

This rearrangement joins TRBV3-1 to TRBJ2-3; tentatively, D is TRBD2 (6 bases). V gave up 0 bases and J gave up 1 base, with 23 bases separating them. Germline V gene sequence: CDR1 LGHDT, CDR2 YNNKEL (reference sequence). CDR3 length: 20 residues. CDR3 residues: CASSQDLRGLSTLGTDTQYF. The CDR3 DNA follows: TGTGCCAGCAGCCAAGATCTAAGGGGACTCTCAACACTGGGCACAGATACGCAGTATTTT.

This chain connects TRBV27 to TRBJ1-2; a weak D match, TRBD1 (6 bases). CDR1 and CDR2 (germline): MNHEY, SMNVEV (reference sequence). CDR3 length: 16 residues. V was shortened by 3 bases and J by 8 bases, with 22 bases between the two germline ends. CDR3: CASSFDGQLDSEGYTF. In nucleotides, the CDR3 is TGTGCCAGCAGTTTTGATGGACAGCTAGATTCGGAGGGCTACACCTTC.

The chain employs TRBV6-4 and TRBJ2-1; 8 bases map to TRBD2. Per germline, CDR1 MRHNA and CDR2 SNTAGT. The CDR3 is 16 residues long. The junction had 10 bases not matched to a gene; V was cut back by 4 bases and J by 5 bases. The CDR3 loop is CASSVSVASGHNEQFF. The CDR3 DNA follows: TGTGCCAGCAGTGTTTCCGTGGCTAGCGGGCACAATGAGCAGTTCTTC.

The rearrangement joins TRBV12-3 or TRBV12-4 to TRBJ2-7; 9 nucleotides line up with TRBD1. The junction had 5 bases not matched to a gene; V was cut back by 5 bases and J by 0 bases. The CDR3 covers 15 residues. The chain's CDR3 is CASSNRGPSSYEQYF. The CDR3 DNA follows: TGTGCCAGCAGTAACAGGGGGCCGAGCTCCTACGAGCAGTACTTC.

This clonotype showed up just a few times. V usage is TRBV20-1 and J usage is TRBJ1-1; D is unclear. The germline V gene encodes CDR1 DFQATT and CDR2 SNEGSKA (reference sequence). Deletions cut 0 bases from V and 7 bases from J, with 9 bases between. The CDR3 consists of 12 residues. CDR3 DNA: TGCAGTGCTAGAGATAAGGGCTTTGAAGCTTTCTTT. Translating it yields CSARDKGFEAFF.

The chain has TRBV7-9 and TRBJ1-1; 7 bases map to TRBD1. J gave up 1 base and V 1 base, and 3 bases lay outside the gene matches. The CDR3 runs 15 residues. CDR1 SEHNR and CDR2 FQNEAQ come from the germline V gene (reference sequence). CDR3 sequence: CASSLVTGANTEAFF. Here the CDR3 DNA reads TGTGCCAGCAGCTTAGTCACAGGGGCGAACACTGAAGCTTTCTTT.

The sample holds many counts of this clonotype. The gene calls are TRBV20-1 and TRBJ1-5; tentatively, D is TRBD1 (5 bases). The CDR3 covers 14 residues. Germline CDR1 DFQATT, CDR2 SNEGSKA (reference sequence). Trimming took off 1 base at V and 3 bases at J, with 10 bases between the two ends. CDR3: CSARVGTDNQPQHF. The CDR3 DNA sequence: TGCAGTGCTAGAGTAGGGACGGACAATCAGCCCCAGCATTTT.

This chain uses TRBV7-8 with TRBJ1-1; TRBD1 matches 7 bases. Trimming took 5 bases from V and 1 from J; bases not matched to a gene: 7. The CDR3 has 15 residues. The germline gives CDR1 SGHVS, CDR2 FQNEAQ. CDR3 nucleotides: TGTGCCAGCAGCCGACAGGGACGACAGAACACTGAAGCTTTCTTT. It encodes CASSRQGRQNTEAFF.

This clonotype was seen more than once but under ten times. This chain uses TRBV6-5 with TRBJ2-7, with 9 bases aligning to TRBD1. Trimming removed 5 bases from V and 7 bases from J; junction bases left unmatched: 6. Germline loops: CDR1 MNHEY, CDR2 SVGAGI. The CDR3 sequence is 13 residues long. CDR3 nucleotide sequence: TGTGCCAGCAGTCGGGACAGGGTGGGGGAGCAGTACTTC. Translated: CASSRDRVGEQYF.

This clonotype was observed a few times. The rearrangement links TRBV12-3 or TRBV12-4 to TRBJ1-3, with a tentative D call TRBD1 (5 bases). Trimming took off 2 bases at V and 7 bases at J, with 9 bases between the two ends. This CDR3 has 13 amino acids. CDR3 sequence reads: CASSLIRGNTIYF. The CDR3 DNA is TGTGCCAGCAGTTTAATCCGGGGCAACACCATATATTTT.